This entry describes one T cell receptor (beta chain). What it binds is unknown. CDR1 and CDR2 from the germline V gene are SGHRS and YFSETQ. After removal of 3 bases from V and 1 base from J, the junction contained 4 bases not matched to a gene. CDR3 size: 15 residues. This entry belongs to a study of human T cells and chemical hapten exposure. Study-level results: Expanded TCRs made up significantly more big CDR3 similarity clusters than controls did.

Indicated time point: patch test 2, 6 weeks after DPC sensitization. Treatment noted: therapeutic diphenylcyclopropenone sensitization with weekly scalp DPC. TCRdb analysed the RACE reads with MiXCR anew, one entry per CDR3 protein. The table includes about 140,000 distinct CDR3 sequences, about 12% detected once. The sample here was whole blood, taken in connection with sensitization to the hapten diphenylcyclopropenone (DPC). This sequence joins TRBV5-1 and TRBJ2-7, with 10 bases identical to TRBD1. The TCR was taken from a woman aged 45-65 years with alopecia areata. Some clones in this sample may be carry-over from other donors' samples. CDR3 amino acids: CASSWGTGVSYEQYF. CDR3 bases: TGCGCCAGCAGCTGGGGGACAGGGGTTTCCTACGAGCAGTACTTC.